The 13 T cell receptor beta chains reported below all come from one sample, sequenced in a study of radiation and T cells in renal cell carcinoma. The time point denotes: blood 4 weeks post-SBRT, at nephrectomy. Regarding treatment: 15 Gy SBRT to primary tumor, nephrectomy 4 weeks later. This table comes from immunoSEQ multiplex PCR, and its TCRdb copy is limited to in-frame clones, with some not included. The sample has 140,000 or so clones, 75% to 90% seen once. The sample was blood, taken from a patient whose treatment included radiotherapy and nephrectomy. The receptors stem from a woman in her fifties or sixties with renal cell carcinoma.

The chain recombines TRBV28 with TRBJ2-5; 8 nucleotides line up with TRBD1. The germline V gene encodes CDR1 MDHEN and CDR2 SYDVKM. CDR3 length equals 14 residues. The V segment lost 5 bases and the J segment 2 bases; nucleotides outside the gene matches: 4. The CDR3 DNA is TGTGCCAGCAGTAATACAGGGGGGCAAGAGACCCAGTACTTC. Its translation: CASSNTGGQETQYF.

The chain carries TRBV4-2 and TRBJ2-2, with 11 bases lining up with TRBD2. J lost 3 bases, V lost 4 bases, and 4 bases had no gene match. Germline V CDR1 and CDR2: LGHNA, YNFKEQ. This CDR3 spans 16 amino acids. The CDR3 sequence: CASSPYSGRDTGELFF. CDR3 DNA sequence: TGTGCCAGCAGCCCCTATAGCGGGAGGGACACCGGGGAGCTGTTTTTT.

V gene TRBV2 combines with J gene TRBJ1-2; TRBD1 might be the D (5 bases). Trimming left V 7 bases short and J 2 bases short, with 8 bases between. Germline CDR1 is SNHLY and CDR2 is FYNNEI. This CDR3 spans 12 amino acids. CDR3 nucleotides: TGTGCCAGCACCGCAGGGAACTATGGCTACACCTTC. Encoded protein: CASTAGNYGYTF.

This clone was counted once. The final CDR3 position lacks the conserved phenylalanine or tryptophan, pointing to a likely read error. The DNA is left out, because the CDR3 cannot be placed on it with certainty; the CDR3 is given as TCRdb lists it. V usage is TRBV5-4 and J usage is TRBJ1-2; the table gives TRBD1 as D, unverified against the DNA. A total of 13 residues make up the CDR3, ends included. Looked up from germline, CDR1 is SGHNT and CDR2 is YYREEE (reference sequence). The CDR3 protein is CASSLEVRQGARV.

This CDR3 is CASSLGPNYEQYF. Written as DNA, the CDR3 is TGTGCCAGCAGCTTAGGGCCCAACTACGAGCAGTACTTC. The V and J genes are TRBV5-8 and TRBJ2-7; unclear D gene. Germline CDR1 and CDR2: SGHTS and YDEGEE. This CDR3 is built from 13 residues. Trimming removed 2 bases at V and 3 bases at J, with 9 bases between. Based on the CDR3 plus reference TRBV5-8 and TRBJ2-7, the full variable domain is EAGVTQSPTHLIKTRGQQATLRCSPISGHTSVYWYQQALGLGLQFLLWYDEGEERNRGNFPPRFSGRQFPNYSSELNVNALELEDSALYLCASSLGPNYEQYFGPGTRLTVT.

V and J are TRBV28 and TRBJ2-2, with D uncertain. The CDR3 length is 14 residues. V shed 6 bases and J shed 7 bases, with 15 bases lying between them. Germline V gene lookup returns CDR1 MDHEN and CDR2 SYDVKM. The CDR3 region has the DNA TGTGCCAGCAGGTTAACTGGGCGACGCGGGGAGCTGTTTTTT. Protein sequence: CASRLTGRRGELFF.

This chain uses TRBV9 with TRBJ1-3; tentatively, D is TRBD1 (6 bases). Per the germline V gene, CDR1 is SGDLS and CDR2 is YYNGEE. The ends were cut back, 4 bases at V and 4 bases at J, with 15 bases in the middle. This CDR3 is built from 15 residues. The CDR3 sequence is CASSPEGGWGNTIYF. DNA for the CDR3: TGTGCCAGCAGCCCAGAGGGGGGCTGGGGAAACACCATATATTTT.

The gene calls are TRBV2 and TRBJ2-7, with 9 bases lining up with TRBD1. This CDR3 has 15 amino acids. With V trimmed by 4 bases and J by 3 bases, 7 bases remained unmatched. Germline V gene sequence: CDR1 SNHLY, CDR2 FYNNEI. CDR3 DNA sequence: TGTGCCAGCAGTGGGACCGAGGACAGGGGCTACGAGCAGTACTTC. It specifies CASSGTEDRGYEQYF.

The chain is built from TRBV11-3 and TRBJ2-1; D is possibly TRBD1 (7 bases). Trimming left V 2 bases short and J 7 bases short, with 15 bases between. Per germline, CDR1 SGHNT and CDR2 YENEEA. The CDR3 length is 15 residues. In nucleotides, the CDR3 is TGTGCCAGCAGCTTACGCAGGGGGGCAAGGAATGAGCAGTTCTTC. Amino acid sequence: CASSLRRGARNEQFF.

This sequence joins TRBV30 and TRBJ2-1; D is unclear. Germline V gives CDR1 GTSNPN, CDR2 SVGIG (reference sequence). V gave up 0 bases and J gave up 15 bases, with 21 bases separating them. This CDR3 spans 14 amino acids. The CDR3 DNA follows: TGTGCCTGGAGTGTCCTGACCGCAGAGACTTTTAGGTTCTTC. Encoded protein: CAWSVLTAETFRFF.

The chain is built from TRBV5-1 and TRBJ1-1; 8 bases map to TRBD1. Germline trimming cut 3 bases from V and 0 bases from J; bases unmatched to any gene: 10. CDR1 is SGHRS and CDR2 is YFSETQ in the germline V gene. The CDR3 consists of 17 residues. DNA for the CDR3: TGCGCCAGCAGCTCTGGACAGGGCGGAATTTTGAACACTGAAGCTTTCTTT. It specifies CASSSGQGGILNTEAFF.

This clone was seen only a few times. This chain joins TRBV4-1 and TRBJ1-2; no definite D call. In germline, CDR1 is MGHRA, CDR2 YSYEKL. Trimming took 6 bases from V and 7 from J, leaving 9 bases between them. The CDR3 consists of 11 residues. CDR3 in amino acids: CASRGKGGYTF. In DNA form, the CDR3 reads TGCGCCAGCAGGGGCAAGGGTGGCTACACCTTC.

The gene calls are TRBV6-4 and TRBJ2-7; D is perhaps TRBD1 (6 bases). Germline CDR1 and CDR2: MRHNA and SNTAGT. This CDR3 is 13 amino acids long. Deletions cut 8 bases from V and 0 bases from J, with 11 bases between. CDR3 sequence (DNA): TGTGCCAGCTCCCGGGACACCTCCTACGAGCAGTACTTC. Encoded protein: CASSRDTSYEQYF.